Following are 18 T cell receptor beta chains from one sample sequenced in a study of identical twins. TCRdb reanalysed the 5' RACE reads using MiXCR and keeps one entry per CDR3 protein. The sample shows around 240,000 distinct CDR3 sequences, around 7% of them seen only once. The data also belong to a second study, concerning yellow fever vaccine responses in identical twins.

The material sequenced was memory (CD45RO+) T cells sorted from blood. These receptor sequences come from a woman in her late teens or twenties in good health.

The J gene is TRBJ1-1, the V gene TRBV12-3 or TRBV12-4, with no clear D. Trimming removed 2 bases at V and 2 bases at J, with 12 bases between. The CDR3 is 15 residues long. This CDR3 reads CASSLNGRPNTEAFF. CDR3 sequence (DNA): TGTGCCAGCAGTTTAAATGGCCGCCCAAACACTGAAGCTTTCTTT.

This sequence joins TRBV5-1 and TRBJ2-5, with D perhaps TRBD2 (5 bases). The V and J ends lost 0 bases and 5 bases respectively, with 11 bases between them. In germline, CDR1 is SGHRS, CDR2 YFSETQ. The CDR3 has 14 residues. CDR3 bases: TGCGCCAGCAGCTTGGACGGACTTGGGGAGACCCAGTACTTC. Translation: CASSLDGLGETQYF.

This clonotype was observed many times. V usage is TRBV20-1 and J usage is TRBJ2-7; tentative D call: TRBD1 (5 bases). Germline-derived CDR1 and CDR2 are DFQATT and SNEGSKA (reference sequence). CDR3 size: 13 residues. Deletions cut 0 bases from V and 4 bases from J, with 10 bases between. The CDR3 loop reads CSAREKQEYEQYF. CDR3 DNA: TGCAGTGCTAGAGAGAAACAGGAGTACGAGCAGTACTTC.

The chain carries TRBV11-2 and TRBJ2-7; 11 bases align to TRBD2. The length of the CDR3 is 15 residues. The V gene end was trimmed by 0 bases and the J gene end by 6 bases; junction bases not matched to a gene: 4. The germline gives CDR1 SGHAT, CDR2 FQNNGV. CDR3 sequence: CASSLDGLAGSEQYF. The CDR3, as DNA: TGTGCCAGCAGCTTAGATGGACTAGCGGGTTCCGAGCAGTACTTC.

This chain links TRBV5-1 with TRBJ1-4; D gene uncertain. Trimming cost V 0 bases and J 4 bases, with 10 bases left between them. Per germline, CDR1 SGHRS and CDR2 YFSETQ. The CDR3 is 15 amino acids. The CDR3 DNA sequence: TGCGCCAGCAGCTTGGGGGTCCAGAGTAATGAAAAACTGTTTTTT. Amino acids: CASSLGVQSNEKLFF.

This clonotype was observed many times. This chain joins TRBV3-1 and TRBJ2-1; D is unresolved. This CDR3 comprises 14 residues. Trimming left V 4 bases short and J 2 bases short, with 9 bases between. Germline-derived CDR1 and CDR2 are LGHDT and YNNKEL (reference sequence). CDR3 coding DNA: TGTGCCAGCAGCCTGTCTGAACCCTACAATGAGCAGTTCTTC. Protein sequence: CASSLSEPYNEQFF.

This clonotype was recorded a few times. This chain uses TRBV6-5 with TRBJ2-7, with TRBD2 as a possible D gene (5 bases). Germline V lookup: CDR1 MNHEY, CDR2 SVGAGI. Trimming removed 0 bases at V and 8 bases at J, with 17 bases between. This CDR3 is 15 amino acids long. The CDR3 protein is CASSYSMASRIQQYF. The CDR3 nucleotides read TGTGCCAGCAGTTACTCGATGGCTAGCAGAATTCAGCAGTACTTC.

This clonotype was detected many times. The chain combines TRBV11-1 with TRBJ1-1; D is undetermined. The length of the CDR3 is 12 residues. Germline loops: CDR1 SGHAT, CDR2 FQDESV (reference sequence). Trimming removed 9 bases from V and 5 bases from J, with 13 bases in between. In DNA form, the CDR3 reads TGTGCCAGTAGAGGCTCAGCTACTGAAGCTTTCTTT. Translated, it gives CASRGSATEAFF.

V is TRBV20-1 and J is TRBJ2-1; no clear D. V lost 0 bases, J lost 9 bases, and 18 bases lay in between. CDR3 size: 15 residues. Germline CDR1 DFQATT, CDR2 SNEGSKA (reference sequence). The DNA of the CDR3 is TGCAGTGCTAGAGATAGGGTTCAGGCGACGGGTGAGCAGTTCTTC. Its translation is CSARDRVQATGEQFF.

This clonotype showed up just a few times. This chain connects TRBV12-3 or TRBV12-4 to TRBJ2-5; possibly TRBD2 for D (5 bases). The CDR3 runs 16 residues. The V end was cut by 1 base, the J end by 3 bases, with 15 bases between. The CDR3 DNA reads TGTGCCAGCAGTTTAGGGTGGGGAACTAGAGAAGAGACCCAGTACTTC. Encoded protein: CASSLGWGTREETQYF.

This clonotype was observed a few times. The V and J genes are TRBV3-1 and TRBJ2-2; 8 nucleotides agree with TRBD2. Germline V CDR1 and CDR2: LGHDT, YNNKEL (reference sequence). Trimming removed 1 base from V and 3 bases from J; junction bases left unmatched: 4. There are 16 residues in the CDR3. The CDR3 DNA sequence: TGTGCCAGCAGCCAAGTTGCGGGGGGATACACCGGGGAGCTGTTTTTT. This codes for CASSQVAGGYTGELFF.

The chain is built from TRBV5-4 and TRBJ2-1; D is unclear. Trimming pared 2 bases from V and 9 bases from J, leaving 12 bases between. Germline assignment: CDR1 SGHNT and CDR2 YYREEE (reference sequence). The CDR3 totals 13 residues. Here the CDR3 DNA reads TGTGCCAGCAGCTTCGACTCGTCTGGTGAGCAGTTCTTC. Its translation is CASSFDSSGEQFF.

This clonotype showed up just a few times. This rearrangement joins TRBV9 to TRBJ2-1; 7 positions match TRBD2. Germline assignment: CDR1 SGDLS and CDR2 YYNGEE. This CDR3 has 16 residues. The V gene end was trimmed by 3 bases and the J gene end by 7 bases; junction bases not matched to a gene: 13. Here the CDR3 DNA reads TGTGCCAGCAGCGCCCGCGGGACTACTGTTGGGAATGAGCAGTTCTTC. This gives the protein CASSARGTTVGNEQFF.

This clonotype was seen ten or more times. CDR3 sequence: CASSPQGAVEAFF. The DNA of the CDR3 is TGCGCCAGCAGCCCACAGGGGGCCGTTGAAGCTTTCTTT. The genes are TRBV5-1 and TRBJ1-1, with 9 bases that match TRBD1. Germline-derived CDR1 and CDR2 are SGHRS and YFSETQ. This CDR3 comprises 13 residues. J gave up 7 bases and V 4 bases, and 5 bases lay outside the gene matches. The whole variable domain, remainder taken from reference TRBV5-1 and TRBJ1-1, is KAGVTQTPRYLIKTRGQQVTLSCSPISGHRSVSWYQQTPGQGLQFLFEYFSETQRNKGNFPGRFSGRQFSNSRSEMNVSTLELGDSALYLCASSPQGAVEAFFGQGTRLTVV.

The rearrangement joins TRBV6-4 to TRBJ2-3; D is tentatively TRBD1 or TRBD2 (5 bases each). The germline V gene has CDR1 MRHNA and CDR2 SNTAGT. The ends were cut back, 6 bases at V and 0 bases at J, with 16 bases in the middle. This CDR3 has 16 amino acids. The CDR3 DNA reads as TGTGCCAGCAGCGTTGGACGGGACCCTAGCACAGATACGCAGTATTTT. Translation gives CASSVGRDPSTDTQYF.

There are many counts of this clonotype. This chain uses TRBV20-1 with TRBJ1-1, with D hard to call. CDR1 and CDR2 from the germline V gene are DFQATT and SNEGSKA (reference sequence). Trimming took 6 bases from V and 8 from J, leaving 16 bases between them. The CDR3 length is 12 residues. CDR3 loop: CSAPDIGAEAFF. The CDR3 bases are TGCAGTGCCCCCGATATCGGAGCAGAAGCTTTCTTT.

The CDR3 DNA reads TGTGCCAGCAGTTACTTACAACAGGGCCGGGAGACCCAGTACTTC. Translated, it gives CASSYLQQGRETQYF. The V and J genes are TRBV6-5 and TRBJ2-5; D possibly corresponds to TRBD1 (6 bases). Germline V gene sequence: CDR1 MNHEY, CDR2 SVGAGI. V gave up 1 base and J gave up 5 bases, with 14 bases separating them. The CDR3 is 15 residues long.

In this sample, this clonotype turned up a few times. The gene calls are TRBV5-6 and TRBJ1-6; 8 bases map to TRBD1. V shed 2 bases and J 9 bases; nucleotides not matched to a gene: 7. The CDR3 spans 15 residues. In germline, CDR1 is SGHDT, CDR2 YYEEEE. CDR3 amino acids: CASSFLDRVVSPLHF. For the CDR3, the DNA is TGTGCCAGCAGCTTCCTGGACAGGGTGGTTTCACCCCTCCACTTT. Drawing the rest from reference TRBV5-6 and TRBJ1-6, the complete variable domain is DAGVTQSPTHLIKTRGQQVTLRCSPKSGHDTVSWYQQALGQGPQFIFQYYEEEERQRGNFPDRFSGHQFPNYSSELNVNALLLGDSALYLCASSFLDRVVSPLHFGNGTRLTVT.